This T cell receptor (beta chain) was identified during a study of blood T cell repertoires in COVID-19. Study details: Samples representing acute and convalescent COVID-19 were sourced from the United States, Italy and Spain. From T cells, B-cell-depleted T cells, or PBMCs came the material, which was cDNA or gDNA.

Source study methods: Nucleated cell number was recorded as an estimate derived from reference gene primer amplification. Method: immunoSEQ multiplex PCR; TCRdb's copy keeps in-frame clones and lacks some. The V and J calls and clone size are taken from that table; D and trimming were inferred from the DNA. The top ten hold 6.8% of the sample, which has about 110,000 clones, around 89% seen once. Per the germline V gene, CDR1 is SNHLY and CDR2 is FYNNEI. The CDR3 spans 16 residues. J lost 2 bases, V lost 3 bases, and 2 bases had no gene match. The specimen was peripheral blood. V is TRBV2 and J is TRBJ1-6; TRBD1 matches 9 bases. This receptor was taken from a man aged 45-60 years with active or convalescent COVID-19. CDR3 coding DNA: TGTGCCAGCAGTGACGGGACAGGGACCTATAATTCACCCCTCCACTTT. Protein sequence: CASSDGTGTYNSPLHF.